This T cell receptor beta chain comes out of a study of PD-L1 blockade in urothelial cancer. Study-level information: Bladder-origin urothelial cancer in males described most of the roughly 30 patients. Timepoints chosen for blood analysis were 3 weeks (second dose) and 6 weeks after treatment start.

Time point described: pretreatment peripheral blood. Study findings and constraints: Sub-median blood TCR clonality before treatment predicted longer survival.

The protocol was immunoSEQ multiplex PCR, while the TCRdb copy is restricted to in-frame clones and leaves out a portion. This table has about 79,000 clones, approximately 84% appearing once. A note on this clone: As yet, its antigen is unknown. Relative to the germline gene, one junction end is altered; a read error may explain this.

This CDR3 spans 14 amino acids. Germline CDR1 is SGHVS and CDR2 is FQNEAQ. The receptor comes from a man in his 60s with urothelial cancer. The material sequenced was PBMCs, taken around atezolizumab (anti-PD-L1) treatment. The rearrangement uses TRBV7-8 and TRBJ2-7; D is unclear. The CDR3 DNA sequence: TGTGCCAGCAGCATAGCCGCGTCTTCCTACGAGCAGTACTTC. Its protein product is CASSIAASSYEQYF. The full variable domain, with the rest looked up from reference TRBV7-8 and TRBJ2-7, is GAGVSQSPRYKVAKRGQDVALRCDPISGHVSLFWYQQALGQGPEFLTYFQNEAQLDKSGLPSDRFFAERPEGSVSTLKIQRTQQEDSAVYLCASSIAASSYEQYFGPGTRLTVT.